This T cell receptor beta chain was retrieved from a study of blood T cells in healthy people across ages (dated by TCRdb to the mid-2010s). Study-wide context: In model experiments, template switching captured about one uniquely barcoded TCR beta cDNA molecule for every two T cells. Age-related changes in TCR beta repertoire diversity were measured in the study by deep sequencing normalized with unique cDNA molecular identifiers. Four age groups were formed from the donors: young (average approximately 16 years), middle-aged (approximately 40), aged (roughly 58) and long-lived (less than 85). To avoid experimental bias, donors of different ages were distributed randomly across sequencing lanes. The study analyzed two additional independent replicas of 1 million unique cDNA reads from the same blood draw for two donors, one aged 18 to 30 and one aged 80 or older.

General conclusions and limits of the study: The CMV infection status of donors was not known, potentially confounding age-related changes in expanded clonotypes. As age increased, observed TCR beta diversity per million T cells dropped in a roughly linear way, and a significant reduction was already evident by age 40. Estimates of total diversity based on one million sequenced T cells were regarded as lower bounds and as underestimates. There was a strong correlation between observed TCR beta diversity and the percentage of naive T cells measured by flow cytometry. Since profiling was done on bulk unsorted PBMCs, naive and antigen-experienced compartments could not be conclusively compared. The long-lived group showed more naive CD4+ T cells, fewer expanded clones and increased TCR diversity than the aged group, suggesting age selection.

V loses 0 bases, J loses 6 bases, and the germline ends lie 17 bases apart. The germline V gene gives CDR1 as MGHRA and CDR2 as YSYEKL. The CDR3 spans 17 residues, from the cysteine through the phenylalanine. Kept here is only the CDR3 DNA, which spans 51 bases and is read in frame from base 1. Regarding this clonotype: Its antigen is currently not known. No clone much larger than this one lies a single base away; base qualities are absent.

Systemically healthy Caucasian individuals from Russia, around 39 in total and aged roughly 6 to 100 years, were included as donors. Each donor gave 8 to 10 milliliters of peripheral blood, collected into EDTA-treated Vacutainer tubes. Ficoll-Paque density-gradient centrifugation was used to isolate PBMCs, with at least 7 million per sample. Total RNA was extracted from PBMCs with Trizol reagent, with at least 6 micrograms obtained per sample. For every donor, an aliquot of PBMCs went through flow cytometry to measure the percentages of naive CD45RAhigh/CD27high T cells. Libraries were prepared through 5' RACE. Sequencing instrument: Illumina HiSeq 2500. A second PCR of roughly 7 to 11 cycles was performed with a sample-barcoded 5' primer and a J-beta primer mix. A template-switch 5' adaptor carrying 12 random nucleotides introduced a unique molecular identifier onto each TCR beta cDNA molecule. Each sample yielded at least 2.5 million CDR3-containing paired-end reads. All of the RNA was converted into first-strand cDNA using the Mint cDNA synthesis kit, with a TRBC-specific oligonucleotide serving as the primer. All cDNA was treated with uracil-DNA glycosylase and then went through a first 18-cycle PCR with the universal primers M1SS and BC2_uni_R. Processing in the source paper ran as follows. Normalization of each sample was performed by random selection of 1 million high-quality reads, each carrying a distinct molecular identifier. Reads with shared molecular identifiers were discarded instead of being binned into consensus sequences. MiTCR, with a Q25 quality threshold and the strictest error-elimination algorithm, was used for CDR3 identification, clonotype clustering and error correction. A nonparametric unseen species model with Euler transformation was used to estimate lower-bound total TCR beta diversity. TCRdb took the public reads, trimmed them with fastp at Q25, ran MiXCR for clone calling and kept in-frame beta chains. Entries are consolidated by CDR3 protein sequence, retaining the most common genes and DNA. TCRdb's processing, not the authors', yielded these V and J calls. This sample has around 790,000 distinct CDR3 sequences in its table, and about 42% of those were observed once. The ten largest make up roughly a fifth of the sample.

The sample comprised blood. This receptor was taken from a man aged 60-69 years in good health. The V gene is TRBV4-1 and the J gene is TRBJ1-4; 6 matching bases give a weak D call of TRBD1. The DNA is TGCGCCAGCAGCCAAGAAATGCAGGGGCAGGGATATGAAAAACTGTTTTTT. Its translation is CASSQEMQGQGYEKLFF.